These 28 T cell receptor beta chains were all obtained from the same sample, sequenced in a study of T cell responses to AZD1222 COVID-19 vaccine. Clones were read by immunoSEQ multiplex PCR, and TCRdb kept only the in-frame ones, dropping some. This table has 160,000 or so clones, around 89% appearing once. Sequenced material: peripheral blood, taken 28 days after the second AZD1222 dose. Receptors originate from an adult who received the AZD1222 COVID-19 vaccine.

The genes are TRBV14 and TRBJ2-1; the D is unclear. The V gene lost 1 base and the J gene lost 2 bases, with 15 bases spanning the gap. Germline V gives CDR1 SGHDN, CDR2 FVKESK. This CDR3 has 17 amino acids. The CDR3 sequence: CASSQAPGRRAYNEQFF. The DNA of the CDR3 is TGTGCCAGCAGCCAAGCCCCCGGCCGAAGAGCCTACAATGAGCAGTTCTTC.

The V call is TRBV5-5, the J call TRBJ1-1; TRBD1 matches 8 bases. The V gene's germline CDR1 is SGHKS and CDR2 YYEKEE (reference sequence). V shed 2 bases, J shed 1 base, and the junction held 7 bases outside the gene matches. This CDR3 has 16 residues. CDR3 loop: CASSLTTGGTNTEAFF. The CDR3 coding sequence is TGTGCCAGCAGCTTAACCACAGGGGGTACGAACACTGAAGCTTTCTTT.

The chain is built from TRBV20-1 and TRBJ1-2; D is ambiguous. The CDR3 covers 10 residues. Germline CDR1 DFQATT, CDR2 SNEGSKA (reference sequence). Trimming shortened V by 1 base and J by 8 bases, and 5 bases separated the two germline ends. The CDR3, as DNA: TGCAGTGCTAGAGGAGAGGGCTACACCTTC. Translated, it gives CSARGEGYTF.

The V gene is TRBV19, the J gene TRBJ1-2; TRBD1 agrees at 7 bases. Germline CDR1 reads LNHDA; CDR2 reads SQIVND (reference sequence). This CDR3 spans 16 amino acids. The junction had 5 bases not matched to a gene; V was cut back by 1 base and J by 0 bases. The CDR3 reads CASSIADREANYGYTF. CDR3 sequence (DNA): TGTGCCAGTAGTATAGCTGACAGGGAAGCTAACTATGGCTACACCTTC.

In nucleotides, the CDR3 is TGCGCCAGCCGCTCCAGTCTTGAAGCTTTCTTT. Encoded protein: CASRSSLEAFF. The chain combines TRBV5-1 with TRBJ1-1; D gene ambiguous. This CDR3 is built from 11 residues. The V end lost 7 bases, the J end lost 7 bases, and 11 bases lay between the germline ends. Germline values: CDR1 SGHRS, CDR2 YFSETQ.

V and J are TRBV7-2 and TRBJ1-4, with D unclear. Per the germline V gene, CDR1 is SGHTA and CDR2 is FQGNSA. Trimming pared 0 bases from V and 4 bases from J, leaving 12 bases between. CDR3 length equals 16 residues. CDR3 bases: TGTGCCAGCAGCTTAGCGGCGAGGGTTGTTAATGAAAAACTGTTTTTT. Translation gives CASSLAARVVNEKLFF.

This rearrangement joins TRBV5-8 to TRBJ1-3; 8 bases fit TRBD1. The V segment lost 5 bases and the J segment 10 bases; nucleotides outside the gene matches: 5. The V gene's germline CDR1 is SGHTS and CDR2 YDEGEE. The CDR3 extends over 12 amino acids. CDR3 nucleotide sequence: TGTGCCAGCAGTTTTCAGGGGGCGACCATATATTTT. It specifies CASSFQGATIYF.

The J gene is TRBJ1-1, the V gene TRBV6-2 or TRBV6-3; the D gene is possibly TRBD1 (5 bases). CDR1 MNHEY and CDR2 SVGEGT come from the germline V gene. The CDR3 contains 11 residues. V lost 5 bases to trimming and J lost 6 bases, with 7 bases between them. The DNA of the CDR3 is TGTGCCAGCAGTGCAGGGTCTGAAGCTTTCTTT. This encodes CASSAGSEAFF.

Comment on this clone: Germline and junction disagree at one end, which may indicate a read error. V gene TRBV6-5 combines with J gene TRBJ1-5, with D perhaps matching TRBD1 (5 bases). There are 15 residues in the CDR3. Germline CDR1 reads MNHEY; CDR2 reads SVGAGI. In DNA, the CDR3 is TGTGACAGCAGTTCGGGACGGAGGGGTCATCAGCCCCAGCATTTT. This codes for CDSSSGRRGHQPQHF.

J is TRBJ1-3 and V is TRBV7-9; TRBD1 matches 7 bases. Per the germline V gene, CDR1 is SEHNR and CDR2 is FQNEAQ (reference sequence). V was clipped by 4 bases and J by 4 bases; unmatched bases: 4. The CDR3 is made up of 14 amino acids. The CDR3 loop is CASSSPGQGNTIYF. CDR3 in DNA: TGTGCCAGCAGCTCACCGGGACAGGGAAACACCATATATTTT.

The gene calls are TRBV6-5 and TRBJ2-5; 9 positions match TRBD2. The CDR3 is made up of 13 amino acids. The V gene end was trimmed by 5 bases and the J gene end by 4 bases; junction bases not matched to a gene: 2. Germline values: CDR1 MNHEY, CDR2 SVGAGI. As DNA, the CDR3 is TGTGCCAGCAGTCCGACTAGCGGAGAGACCCAGTACTTC. This gives the protein CASSPTSGETQYF.

For the CDR3, the DNA is TGTGCCAGCAATGGGGGAAAGAACAATGAGCAGTTCTTC. Translated: CASNGGKNNEQFF. This rearrangement joins TRBV9 to TRBJ2-1; D possibly matches TRBD1 or TRBD2 (5 bases each). Per germline, CDR1 SGDLS and CDR2 YYNGEE. V gave up 6 bases and J gave up 5 bases, with 12 bases separating them. The CDR3 has 13 amino acids.

The chain uses TRBV6-2 or TRBV6-3 and TRBJ2-1; tentatively, D is TRBD2 (7 bases). The length of the CDR3 is 15 residues. CDR1 and CDR2 (germline): MNHEY, SVGEGT. Trimming left V 7 bases short and J 1 base short, with 14 bases between. This CDR3 reads CASTPKGGSYNEQFF. The CDR3 DNA sequence: TGTGCCAGCACCCCAAAGGGGGGGTCCTACAATGAGCAGTTCTTC.

The rearrangement links TRBV6-5 to TRBJ2-7, with unresolved D. Per germline, CDR1 MNHEY and CDR2 SVGAGI. The CDR3 contains 12 residues. Trimming removed 5 bases at V and 2 bases at J, with 7 bases between. CDR3 region: CASSTSTYEQYF. The CDR3 coding sequence is TGTGCCAGCAGTACATCTACCTACGAGCAGTACTTC.

The chain employs TRBV5-6 and TRBJ1-3, with D uncertain. From germline, CDR1 is SGHDT and CDR2 YYEEEE. This CDR3 spans 14 amino acids. V lost 4 bases, J lost 0 bases, and 8 bases lay in between. CDR3 loop: CASSQQVSGNTIYF. CDR3 bases: TGTGCCAGCAGCCAGCAAGTCTCTGGAAACACCATATATTTT. Full variable domain (outside the CDR3, taken from reference TRBV5-6 and TRBJ1-3): DAGVTQSPTHLIKTRGQQVTLRCSPKSGHDTVSWYQQALGQGPQFIFQYYEEEERQRGNFPDRFSGHQFPNYSSELNVNALLLGDSALYLCASSQQVSGNTIYFGEGSWLTVV.

This chain uses TRBV12-3 or TRBV12-4 with TRBJ1-2; 10 positions match TRBD1. The CDR3 is made up of 13 amino acids. With V trimmed by 6 bases and J by 7 bases, 5 bases remained unmatched. CDR3 loop: CASSPGTGVGYTF. The CDR3 DNA is TGTGCCAGCAGCCCCGGGACAGGGGTTGGCTACACCTTC.

The V gene is TRBV29-1, the J gene TRBJ2-7; D possibly matches TRBD1 or TRBD2 (5 bases each). The CDR3 covers 11 residues. The V gene lost 6 bases and the J gene lost 0 bases, with 6 bases spanning the gap. Germline V gene lookup returns CDR1 SQVTM and CDR2 ANQGSEA. CDR3 nucleotide sequence: TGCAGCGTCGGGACCTCCTACGAGCAGTACTTC. Translated: CSVGTSYEQYF.

The chain employs TRBV5-4 and TRBJ1-6; no firm D call. Germline CDR1 and CDR2: SGHNT and YYREEE (reference sequence). This CDR3 spans 15 amino acids. Trimming shortened V by 1 base and J by 6 bases, and 11 bases separated the two germline ends. CDR3 nucleotides: TGTGCCAGCAGCTTGCCCCCAGGCTCTAATTCACCCCTCCACTTT. It codes for CASSLPPGSNSPLHF.

The chain has TRBV7-9 and TRBJ1-5; unclear D gene. V lost 0 bases, J lost 7 bases, and 13 bases lay in between. There are 15 residues in the CDR3. Looked up from germline, CDR1 is SEHNR and CDR2 is FQNEAQ (reference sequence). CDR3 residues: CASSLAFAGPQPQHF. CDR3 in DNA: TGTGCCAGCAGCTTAGCGTTTGCAGGCCCCCAGCCCCAGCATTTT.

The CDR3 is CASTSVGQETQYF. CDR3 nucleotides: TGTGCCAGCACTAGCGTTGGCCAAGAGACCCAGTACTTC. The V call is TRBV12-3 or TRBV12-4, the J call TRBJ2-5, with a weak D call TRBD2 (6 bases). Deletions cut 7 bases from V and 1 base from J, with 10 bases between. There are 13 residues in the CDR3.

This clone showed up just once. The chain carries TRBV27 and TRBJ2-3; D is possibly TRBD2 (5 bases). CDR1 and CDR2 (germline): MNHEY, SMNVEV (reference sequence). V gave up 0 bases and J gave up 6 bases, with 10 bases separating them. The CDR3 is 14 residues long. CDR3 bases: TGTGCCAGCAGTTTATCGTGGACTGGCGATACGCAGTATTTT. Residues: CASSLSWTGDTQYF.

The V and J genes are TRBV4-1 and TRBJ1-5; D is ambiguous. The CDR3 is 15 amino acids. Germline V gene lookup returns CDR1 MGHRA and CDR2 YSYEKL. V was clipped by 4 bases and J by 1 base, with 11 bases between them. CDR3 residues: CASSPQDASNQPQHF. The CDR3 DNA reads as TGCGCCAGCAGCCCGCAGGACGCGAGCAATCAGCCCCAGCATTTT.

The rearrangement uses TRBV3-1 (or the pseudogene TRBV3-2) and TRBJ2-3, with 9 bases matching TRBD2. V gave up 4 bases and J gave up 2 bases; unmatched junction bases: 4. Germline assignment: CDR1 LGHDT and CDR2 YNNKEL (reference sequence). The CDR3 length is 15 residues. The CDR3 protein is CASSRRGGITDTQYF. As DNA, the CDR3 is TGTGCCAGCAGCCGGCGGGGGGGCATCACAGATACGCAGTATTTT.

The CDR3 spells CSVDGDRNFYGYTF. The CDR3 DNA reads TGCAGCGTTGATGGAGACCGCAATTTCTATGGCTACACCTTC. This sequence joins TRBV29-1 and TRBJ1-2; D ambiguous. CDR3 size: 14 residues. Germline CDR1 reads SQVTM; CDR2 reads ANQGSEA. V shed 3 bases and J shed 4 bases, with 15 bases lying between them.

V gene TRBV5-1 combines with J gene TRBJ2-5; 9 nucleotides agree with TRBD1. The V gene's germline CDR1 is SGHRS and CDR2 YFSETQ. The V gene end was trimmed by 3 bases and the J gene end by 4 bases; junction bases not matched to a gene: 7. This CDR3 comprises 15 residues. This CDR3 reads CASSSTGGTLETQYF. The CDR3 region has the DNA TGCGCCAGCAGCTCGACAGGGGGGACTTTAGAGACCCAGTACTTC.

This clone was counted a few times. The rearrangement uses TRBV4-3 and TRBJ2-2; TRBD1 aligns across 7 bases. CDR3 length: 15 residues. Germline V gives CDR1 LGHNA, CDR2 YSLEER. V gave up 3 bases and J gave up 6 bases; unmatched junction bases: 7. The CDR3, as DNA: TGCGCCAGCAGCCACCACGACAGGGCAGCCGGGGAGCTGTTTTTT. Translating it yields CASSHHDRAAGELFF.

V usage is TRBV12-3 or TRBV12-4 and J usage is TRBJ1-5; D is ambiguous. V was clipped by 5 bases and J by 4 bases, with 6 bases between them. The CDR3 sequence is 12 residues long. As DNA, the CDR3 is TGTGCCAGCAGTCCGAGGAATCAGCCCCAGCATTTT. Protein product: CASSPRNQPQHF.

The chain has TRBV10-2 and TRBJ1-1, with a tentative D call TRBD1 (5 bases). Germline CDR1 reads WSHSY; CDR2 reads SAAADI. Trimming took off 3 bases at V and 4 bases at J, with 9 bases between the two ends. The CDR3 contains 13 residues. CDR3 amino acids: CASSEGDGTEAFF. In nucleotides, the CDR3 is TGCGCCAGCAGTGAAGGGGACGGCACTGAAGCTTTCTTT.